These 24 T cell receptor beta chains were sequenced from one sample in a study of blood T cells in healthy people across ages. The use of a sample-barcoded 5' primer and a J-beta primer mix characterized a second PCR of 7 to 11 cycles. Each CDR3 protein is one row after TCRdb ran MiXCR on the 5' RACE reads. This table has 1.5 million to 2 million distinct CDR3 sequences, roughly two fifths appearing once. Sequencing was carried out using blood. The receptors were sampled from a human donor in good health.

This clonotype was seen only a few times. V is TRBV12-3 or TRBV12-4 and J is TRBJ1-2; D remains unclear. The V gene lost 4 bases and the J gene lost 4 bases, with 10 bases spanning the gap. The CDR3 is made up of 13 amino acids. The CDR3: CASSSLASYGYTF. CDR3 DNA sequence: TGTGCCAGCAGTTCTTTGGCGAGCTATGGCTACACCTTC.

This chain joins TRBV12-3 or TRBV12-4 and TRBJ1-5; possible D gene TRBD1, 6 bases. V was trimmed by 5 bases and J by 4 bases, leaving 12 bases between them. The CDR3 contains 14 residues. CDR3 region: CASSPAGANQPQHF. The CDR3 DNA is TGTGCCAGCAGTCCAGCGGGGGCTAATCAGCCCCAGCATTTT.

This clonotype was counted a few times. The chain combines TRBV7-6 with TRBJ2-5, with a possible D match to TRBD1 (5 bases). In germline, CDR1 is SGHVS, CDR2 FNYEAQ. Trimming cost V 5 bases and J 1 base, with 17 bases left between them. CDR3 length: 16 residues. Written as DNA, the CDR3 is TGTGCCAGCAGCCCCCACCCAGGGCCAGGCCAAGAGACCCAGTACTTC. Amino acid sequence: CASSPHPGPGQETQYF.

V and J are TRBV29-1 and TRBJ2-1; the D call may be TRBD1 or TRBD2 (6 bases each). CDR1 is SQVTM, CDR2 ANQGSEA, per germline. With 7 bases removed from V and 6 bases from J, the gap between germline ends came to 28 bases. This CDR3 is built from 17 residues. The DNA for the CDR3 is TGCAGCGGGGGGATTTGGATCGGGGGCCGTACAGGCAATGAGCAGTTCTTC. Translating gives CSGGIWIGGRTGNEQFF.

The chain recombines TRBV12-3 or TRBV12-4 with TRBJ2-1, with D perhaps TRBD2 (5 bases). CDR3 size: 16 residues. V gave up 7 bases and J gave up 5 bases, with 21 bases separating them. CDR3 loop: CASTNPERARNNEQFF. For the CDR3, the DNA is TGTGCCAGCACTAACCCGGAGAGGGCCAGGAACAATGAGCAGTTCTTC.

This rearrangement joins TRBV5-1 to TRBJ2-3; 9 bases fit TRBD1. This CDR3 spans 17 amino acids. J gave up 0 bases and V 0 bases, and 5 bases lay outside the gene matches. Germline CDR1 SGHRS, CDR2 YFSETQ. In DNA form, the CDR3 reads TGCGCCAGCAGCTTGGATGGACAGGGGAGAAGCACAGATACGCAGTATTTT. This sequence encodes CASSLDGQGRSTDTQYF. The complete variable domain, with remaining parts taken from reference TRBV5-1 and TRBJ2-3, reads KAGVTQTPRYLIKTRGQQVTLSCSPISGHRSVSWYQQTPGQGLQFLFEYFSETQRNKGNFPGRFSGRQFSNSRSEMNVSTLELGDSALYLCASSLDGQGRSTDTQYFGPGTRLTVL.

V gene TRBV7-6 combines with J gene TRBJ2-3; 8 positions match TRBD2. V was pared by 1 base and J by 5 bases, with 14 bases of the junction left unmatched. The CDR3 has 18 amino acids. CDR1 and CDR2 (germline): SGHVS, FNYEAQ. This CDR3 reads CASSLDPGGLNNIDTQYF. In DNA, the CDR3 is TGTGCCAGCAGCTTAGATCCGGGGGGGCTGAATAATATAGATACGCAGTATTTT.

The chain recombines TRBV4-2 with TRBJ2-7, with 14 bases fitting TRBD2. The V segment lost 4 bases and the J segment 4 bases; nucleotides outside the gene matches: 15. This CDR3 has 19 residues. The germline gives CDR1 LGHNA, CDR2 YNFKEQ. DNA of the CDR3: TGTGCCAGCAGCCCACCTTCGACTAGCGGGGGGGCCAGATTTTACGAGCAGTACTTC. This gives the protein CASSPPSTSGGARFYEQYF.

The chain's CDR3 is CSAYPRRGTNYKQYF. In nucleotides, the CDR3 is TGCAGTGCCTACCCTCGGCGGGGGACCAACTACAAGCAGTACTTC. The chain employs TRBV20-1 and TRBJ2-4; 7 bases match TRBD2. The CDR3 has 15 amino acids. Per germline, CDR1 DFQATT and CDR2 SNEGSKA (reference sequence). The V gene end was trimmed by 6 bases and the J gene end by 13 bases; junction bases not matched to a gene: 21.

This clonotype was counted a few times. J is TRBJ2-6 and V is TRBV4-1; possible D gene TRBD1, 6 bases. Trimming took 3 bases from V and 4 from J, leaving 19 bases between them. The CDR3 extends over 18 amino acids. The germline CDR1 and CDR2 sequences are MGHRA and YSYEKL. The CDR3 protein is CASSQVADSLVGANVLTF. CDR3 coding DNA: TGCGCCAGCAGCCAGGTTGCGGACAGCCTTGTAGGGGCCAACGTCCTGACTTTC.

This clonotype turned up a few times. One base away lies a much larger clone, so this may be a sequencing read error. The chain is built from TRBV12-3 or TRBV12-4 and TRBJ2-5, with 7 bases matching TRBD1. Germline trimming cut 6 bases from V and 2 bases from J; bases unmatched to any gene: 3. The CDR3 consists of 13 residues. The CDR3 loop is CASSQGQQETQYF. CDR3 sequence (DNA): TGTGCCAGCAGCCAGGGACAGCAAGAGACCCAGTACTTC.

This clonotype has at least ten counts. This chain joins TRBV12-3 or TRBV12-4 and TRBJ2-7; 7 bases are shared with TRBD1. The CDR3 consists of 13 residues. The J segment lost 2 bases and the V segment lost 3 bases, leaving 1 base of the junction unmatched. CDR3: CASSFGTAYEQYF. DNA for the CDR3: TGTGCCAGCAGTTTCGGGACAGCCTACGAGCAGTACTTC.

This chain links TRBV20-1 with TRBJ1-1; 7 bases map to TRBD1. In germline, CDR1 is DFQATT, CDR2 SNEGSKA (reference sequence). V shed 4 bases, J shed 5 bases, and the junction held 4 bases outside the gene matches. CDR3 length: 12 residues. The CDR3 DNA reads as TGCAGTGCTAACAGGGGTGTAACTGAAGCTTTCTTT. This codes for CSANRGVTEAFF.

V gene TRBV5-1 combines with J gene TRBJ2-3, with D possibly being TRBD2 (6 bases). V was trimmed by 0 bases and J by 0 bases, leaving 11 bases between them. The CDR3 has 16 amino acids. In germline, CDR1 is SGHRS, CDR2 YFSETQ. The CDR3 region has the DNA TGCGCCAGCAGCTTGGCGCGGGACCGTAGCACAGATACGCAGTATTTT. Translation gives CASSLARDRSTDTQYF.

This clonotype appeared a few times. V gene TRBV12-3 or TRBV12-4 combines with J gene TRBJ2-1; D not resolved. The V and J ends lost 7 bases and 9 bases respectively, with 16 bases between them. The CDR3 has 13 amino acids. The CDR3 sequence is CASTLESRGEQFF. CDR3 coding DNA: TGTGCCAGCACCCTTGAGTCGCGTGGTGAGCAGTTCTTC.

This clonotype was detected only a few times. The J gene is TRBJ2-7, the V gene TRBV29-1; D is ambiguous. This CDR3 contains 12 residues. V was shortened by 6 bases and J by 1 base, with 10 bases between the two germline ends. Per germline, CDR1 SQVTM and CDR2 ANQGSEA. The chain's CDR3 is CSVMTQSYEQYF. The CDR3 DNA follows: TGCAGCGTGATGACACAATCCTACGAGCAGTACTTC.

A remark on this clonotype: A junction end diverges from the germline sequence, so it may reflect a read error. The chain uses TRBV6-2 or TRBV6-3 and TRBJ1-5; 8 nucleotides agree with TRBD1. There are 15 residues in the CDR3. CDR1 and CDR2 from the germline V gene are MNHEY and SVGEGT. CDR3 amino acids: CACRGWTGLNQPRHF. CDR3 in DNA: TGTGCCTGCAGGGGATGGACAGGGCTCAATCAGCCCCGGCATTTT.

DNA of the CDR3: TGTGCCAGCAGTTACTCGATAACAGTAAATGAAAAACTGTTTTTT. The encoded protein is CASSYSITVNEKLFF. The rearrangement joins TRBV6-5 to TRBJ1-4; no definite D call. Trimming pared 0 bases from V and 5 bases from J, leaving 10 bases between. The CDR3 extends over 15 amino acids. CDR1 and CDR2 (germline): MNHEY, SVGAGI.

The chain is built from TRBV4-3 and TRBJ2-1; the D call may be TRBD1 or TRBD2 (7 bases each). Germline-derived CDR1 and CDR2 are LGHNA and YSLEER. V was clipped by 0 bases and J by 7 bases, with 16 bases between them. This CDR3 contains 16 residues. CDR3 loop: CASSQDYRQGGNEQFF. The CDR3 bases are TGCGCCAGCAGCCAAGATTATCGACAGGGAGGGAATGAGCAGTTCTTC.

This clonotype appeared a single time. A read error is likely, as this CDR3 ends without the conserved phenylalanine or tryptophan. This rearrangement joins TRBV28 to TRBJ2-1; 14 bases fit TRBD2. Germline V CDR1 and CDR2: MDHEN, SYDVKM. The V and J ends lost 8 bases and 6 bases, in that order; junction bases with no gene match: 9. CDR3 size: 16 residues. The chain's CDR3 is CASQQPGLAGANEQFC. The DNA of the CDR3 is TGTGCCAGCCAACAACCGGGACTAGCGGGGGCCAATGAGCAGTTCTGC.

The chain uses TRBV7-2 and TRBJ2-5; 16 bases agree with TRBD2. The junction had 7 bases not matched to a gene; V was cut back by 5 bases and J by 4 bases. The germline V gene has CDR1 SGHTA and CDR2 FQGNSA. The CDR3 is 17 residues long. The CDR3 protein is CASSAPGLAGGSETQYF. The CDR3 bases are TGTGCCAGCAGCGCCCCGGGACTAGCGGGGGGGTCAGAGACCCAGTACTTC.

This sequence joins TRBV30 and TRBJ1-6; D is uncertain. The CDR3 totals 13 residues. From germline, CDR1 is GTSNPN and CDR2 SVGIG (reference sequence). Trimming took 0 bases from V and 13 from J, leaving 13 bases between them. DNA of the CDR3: TGTGCCTGGAGTGTATTTACAAGGGCCCCCCTCCACTTT. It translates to CAWSVFTRAPLHF.

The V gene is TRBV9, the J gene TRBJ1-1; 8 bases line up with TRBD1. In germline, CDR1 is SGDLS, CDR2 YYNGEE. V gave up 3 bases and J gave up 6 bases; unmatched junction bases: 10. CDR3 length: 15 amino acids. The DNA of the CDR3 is TGTGCCAGCAGCGCTAAACAGGACAGGGTACCTGAAGCTTTCTTT. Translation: CASSAKQDRVPEAFF.

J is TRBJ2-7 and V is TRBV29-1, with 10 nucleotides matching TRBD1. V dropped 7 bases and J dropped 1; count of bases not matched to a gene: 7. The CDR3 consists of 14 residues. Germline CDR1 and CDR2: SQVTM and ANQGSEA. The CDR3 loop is CSAWTGGLSYEQYF. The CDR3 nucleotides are TGCAGCGCGTGGACAGGGGGTTTATCCTACGAGCAGTACTTC.